What follows describes a single TCR beta chain. Its antigen is still unknown. This CDR3 is built from 15 residues. Trimming cost V 6 bases and J 4 bases; bases outside gene matches: 9. The germline CDR1 and CDR2 sequences are MNHNS and SASEGT. This sample is drawn from a study of OX40 agonist ivuxolimab in advanced cancers. Background on the study: Dose-escalation cases comprised hepatocellular carcinoma, melanoma, renal cell or head and neck cancer.

Regarding the study as a whole: On average, a greater number of expanded clones characterised CD8+ T cells relative to CD4+. Clones of CD4+ and CD8+ blood T cells grew by week 6 at doses of 0.1 to 3.0 mg/kg.

Clones were sequenced by immunoSEQ multiplex PCR, and TCRdb holds only the in-frame ones, with some missing. Of 30,000 to 40,000 clones in the sample, around 81% were seen once. Sampling times: baseline, cycle 4 day 1, cycle 7 day 1. The chain carries TRBV6-1 and TRBJ2-7, with TRBD1 matching over 10 bases. This clonotype was obtained from an adult with an advanced solid tumor such as melanoma, head and neck, liver or kidney cancer. Sequencing used CD4+ or CD8+ T cells sorted from blood, obtained in a trial of the OX40 agonist ivuxolimab. For the CDR3, the DNA is TGTGCCAGCAGCGTAGGTGGGACAGGGGTTTACGAGCAGTACTTC. Its translation is CASSVGGTGVYEQYF.